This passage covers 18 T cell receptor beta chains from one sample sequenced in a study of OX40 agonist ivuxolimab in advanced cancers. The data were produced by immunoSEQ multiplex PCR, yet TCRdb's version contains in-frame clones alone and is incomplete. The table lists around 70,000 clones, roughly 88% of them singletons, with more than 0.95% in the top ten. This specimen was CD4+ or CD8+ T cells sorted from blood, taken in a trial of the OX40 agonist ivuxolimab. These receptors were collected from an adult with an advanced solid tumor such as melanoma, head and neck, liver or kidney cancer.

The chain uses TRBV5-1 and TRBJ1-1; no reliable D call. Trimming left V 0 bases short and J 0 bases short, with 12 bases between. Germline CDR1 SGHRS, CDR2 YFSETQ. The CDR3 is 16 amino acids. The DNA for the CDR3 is TGCGCCAGCAGCTTGGACAGCTATAGCATGAACACTGAAGCTTTCTTT. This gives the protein CASSLDSYSMNTEAFF.

CDR3 region: CASSPPGGGRETQYF. In DNA form, the CDR3 reads TGTGCCAGCTCACCACCCGGCGGGGGGCGGGAGACCCAGTACTTC. The chain couples TRBV18 to TRBJ2-5, with TRBD2 matching over 8 bases. The CDR3 loop spans 15 amino acids. V lost 0 bases to trimming and J lost 5 bases; unmatched junction nucleotides: 5. Germline V gives CDR1 KGHSH, CDR2 LQKENI.

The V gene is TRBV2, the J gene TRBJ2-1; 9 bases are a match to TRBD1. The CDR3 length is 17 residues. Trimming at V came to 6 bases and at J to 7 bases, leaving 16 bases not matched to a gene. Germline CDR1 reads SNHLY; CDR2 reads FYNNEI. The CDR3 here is CASRHTRDRVIGNEQFF. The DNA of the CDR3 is TGTGCCAGCAGACATACTCGGGACAGGGTAATAGGGAATGAGCAGTTCTTC.

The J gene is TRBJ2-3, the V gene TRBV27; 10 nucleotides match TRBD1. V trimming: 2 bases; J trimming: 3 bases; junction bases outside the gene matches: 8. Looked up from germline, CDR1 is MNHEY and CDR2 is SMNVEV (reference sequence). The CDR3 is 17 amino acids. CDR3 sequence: CASSLAPGQGLTDTQYF. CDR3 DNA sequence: TGTGCCAGCAGTTTAGCTCCGGGACAGGGGTTGACAGATACGCAGTATTTT.

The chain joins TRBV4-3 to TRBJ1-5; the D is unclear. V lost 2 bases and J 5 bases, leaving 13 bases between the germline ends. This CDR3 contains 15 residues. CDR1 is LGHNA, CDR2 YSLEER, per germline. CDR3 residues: CASSQFNGIYQPQHF. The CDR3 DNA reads TGCGCCAGCAGCCAATTTAACGGGATTTATCAGCCCCAGCATTTT.

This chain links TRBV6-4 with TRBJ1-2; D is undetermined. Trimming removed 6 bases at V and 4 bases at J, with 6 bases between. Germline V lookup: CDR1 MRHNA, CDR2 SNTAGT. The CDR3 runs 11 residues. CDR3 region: CASRPLYGYTF. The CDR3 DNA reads TGTGCCAGCAGACCCCTCTATGGCTACACCTTC.

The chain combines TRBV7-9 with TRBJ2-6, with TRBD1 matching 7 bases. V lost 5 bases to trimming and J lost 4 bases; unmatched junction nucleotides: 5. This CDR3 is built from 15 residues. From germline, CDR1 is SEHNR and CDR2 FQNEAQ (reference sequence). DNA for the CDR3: TGTGCCAGCAGCCTCGACAGGGCCGGGGCCAACGTCCTGACTTTC. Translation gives CASSLDRAGANVLTF. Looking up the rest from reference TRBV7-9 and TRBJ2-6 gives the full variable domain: DTGVSQNPRHKITKRGQNVTFRCDPISEHNRLYWYRQTLGQGPEFLTYFQNEAQLEKSRLLSDRFSAERPKGSFSTLEIQRTEQGDSAMYLCASSLDRAGANVLTFGAGSRLTVL.

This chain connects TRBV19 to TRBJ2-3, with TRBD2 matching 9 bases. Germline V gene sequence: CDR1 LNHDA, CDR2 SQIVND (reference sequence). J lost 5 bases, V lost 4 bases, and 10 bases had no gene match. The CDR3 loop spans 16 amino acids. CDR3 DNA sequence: TGTGCCAGTAGTACTCGCCCTAGCGGGGAAGGAGATACGCAGTATTTT. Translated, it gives CASSTRPSGEGDTQYF.

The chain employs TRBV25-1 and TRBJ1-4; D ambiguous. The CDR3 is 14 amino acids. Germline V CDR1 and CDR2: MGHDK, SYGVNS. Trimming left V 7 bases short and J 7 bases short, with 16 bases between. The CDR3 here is CASILDPITEKLFF. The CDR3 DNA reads TGTGCCAGCATTCTGGACCCCATCACTGAAAAACTGTTTTTT.

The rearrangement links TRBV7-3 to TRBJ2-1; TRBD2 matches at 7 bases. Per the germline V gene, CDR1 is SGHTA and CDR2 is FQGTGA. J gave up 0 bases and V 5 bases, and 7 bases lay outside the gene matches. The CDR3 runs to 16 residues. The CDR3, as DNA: TGTGCCAGCAGCGAAGCGGGGCCTAGCTCCTACAATGAGCAGTTCTTC. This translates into CASSEAGPSSYNEQFF.

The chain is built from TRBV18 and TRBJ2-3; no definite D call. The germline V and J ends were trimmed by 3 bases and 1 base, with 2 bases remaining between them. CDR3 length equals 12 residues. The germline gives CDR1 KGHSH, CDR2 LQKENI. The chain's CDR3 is CASSPRTDTQYF. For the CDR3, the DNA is TGTGCCAGCTCACCTCGCACAGATACGCAGTATTTT.

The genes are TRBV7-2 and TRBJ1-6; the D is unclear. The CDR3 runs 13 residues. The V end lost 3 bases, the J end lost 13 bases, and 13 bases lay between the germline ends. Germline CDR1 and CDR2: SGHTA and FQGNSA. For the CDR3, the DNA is TGTGCCAGCAGCTTTTCACGGATATGGCCCCTCCACTTT. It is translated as CASSFSRIWPLHF.

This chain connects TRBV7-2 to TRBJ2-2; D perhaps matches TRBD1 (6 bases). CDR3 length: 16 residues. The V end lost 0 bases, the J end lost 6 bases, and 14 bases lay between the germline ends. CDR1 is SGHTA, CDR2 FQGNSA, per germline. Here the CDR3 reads CASSLAGASRAGELFF. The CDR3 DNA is TGTGCCAGCAGCTTAGCGGGGGCCTCTCGCGCCGGGGAGCTGTTTTTT.

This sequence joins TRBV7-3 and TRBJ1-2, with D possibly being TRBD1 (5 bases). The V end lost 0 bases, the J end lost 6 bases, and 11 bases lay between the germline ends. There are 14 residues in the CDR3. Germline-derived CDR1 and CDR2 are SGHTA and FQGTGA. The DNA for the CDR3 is TGTGCCAGCAGCTTAACAGGCAGGGCAGATGGCTACACCTTC. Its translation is CASSLTGRADGYTF.

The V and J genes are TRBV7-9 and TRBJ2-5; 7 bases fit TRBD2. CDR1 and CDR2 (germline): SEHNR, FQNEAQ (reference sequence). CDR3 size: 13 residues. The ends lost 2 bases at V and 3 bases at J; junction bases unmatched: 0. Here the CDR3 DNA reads TGTGCCAGCAGCTTAAGCGGGGAAGAGACCCAGTACTTC. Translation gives CASSLSGEETQYF.

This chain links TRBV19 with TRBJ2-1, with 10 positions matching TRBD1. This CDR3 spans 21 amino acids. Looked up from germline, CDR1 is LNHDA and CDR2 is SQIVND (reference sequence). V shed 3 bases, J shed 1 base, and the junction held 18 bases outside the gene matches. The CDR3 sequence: CASSIFVVDRGLWGSYNEQFF. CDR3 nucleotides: TGTGCCAGTAGTATTTTCGTCGTAGACAGGGGGCTTTGGGGGTCCTACAATGAGCAGTTCTTC.

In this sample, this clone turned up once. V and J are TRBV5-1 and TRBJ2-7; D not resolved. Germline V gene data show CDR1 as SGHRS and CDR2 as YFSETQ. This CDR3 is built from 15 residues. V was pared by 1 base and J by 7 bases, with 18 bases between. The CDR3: CASSLNAGPIGEQYF. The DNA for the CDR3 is TGCGCCAGCAGCTTGAACGCCGGGCCGATAGGGGAGCAGTACTTC.

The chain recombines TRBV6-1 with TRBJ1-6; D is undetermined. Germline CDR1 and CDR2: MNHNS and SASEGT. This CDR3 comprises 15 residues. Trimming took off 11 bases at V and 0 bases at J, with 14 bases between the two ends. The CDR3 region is CAPRRMGSYNSPLHF. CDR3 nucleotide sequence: TGTGCCCCAAGGAGAATGGGCTCCTATAATTCACCCCTCCACTTT.